Listed below are T cell receptor beta chains from one sample, sequenced in a study of T cells after posttransplantation cyclophosphamide. The data were produced by immunoSEQ multiplex PCR, yet TCRdb's version contains in-frame clones alone and is incomplete. In total the sample includes 5,500 to 8,000 clones, none of them seen once. This sample comprised PBMCs, obtained after allogeneic stem cell transplant with posttransplant cyclophosphamide. The receptors shown here come from a male patient aged 45-60 years who received an allogeneic stem cell transplant from an unrelated donor, was CMV-positive, and had acute GVHD only. Some T cells could come from the graft donor. Each CDR3 is given with its conserved first and last residue. D genes are given only for firm matches. Expanded clones are given a class, and other clones once, few, many or no size at all.

v_gene,j_gene,abundance,d_gene,CDR3aa,CDR3nt
TRBV7-9,TRBJ2-7,NA,TRBD1,CASSLDGTGHNEQYF,TGTGCCAGCAGCTTAGACGGGACAGGCCATAACGAGCAGTACTTC
TRBV7-2,TRBJ2-3,few,TRBD2,CASSLWAGGDTQYF,TGTGCCAGCAGCTTATGGGCGGGAGGGGATACGCAGTATTTT
TRBV7-8,TRBJ2-7,many,TRBD2,CASSSQTSDLYEQYF,TGTGCCAGCAGCTCGCAGACTAGCGATCTCTACGAGCAGTACTTC
TRBV27,TRBJ1-1,few,TRBD1,CASNGGGTDPRGNTEAFF,TGTGCCAGCAACGGAGGAGGGACAGATCCCAGGGGTAATACTGAAGCTTTCTTT
TRBV5-1,TRBJ2-5,NA,TRBD1,CASSTGQPQETQYF,TGCGCCAGCAGCACGGGACAGCCCCAAGAGACCCAGTACTTC
TRBV13,TRBJ1-3,many,NA,CASSLDSSSGNTIYF,TGTGCCAGCAGCCTCGACAGCTCCTCTGGAAACACCATATATTTT
TRBV2,TRBJ2-7,many,NA,CASSETGHVVQYF,TGTGCCAGCAGTGAAACGGGACATGTTGTACAGTACTTC
TRBV15,TRBJ1-1,many,TRBD1,CATSRAVLRTGENTEAFF,TGTGCCACCAGCAGAGCCGTGCTCAGGACAGGGGAAAACACTGAAGCTTTCTTT
TRBV5-1,TRBJ2-7,many,NA,CASRVRTATYEQYF,TGCGCCAGCAGGGTTAGGACAGCAACCTACGAGCAGTACTTC
TRBV4-1,TRBJ2-1,many,NA,CASSQAWIGGMDEQFF,TGCGCCAGCAGCCAAGCTTGGATAGGGGGTATGGATGAGCAGTTCTTC
TRBV5-1,TRBJ2-3,many,NA,CASSLAGHLGDTQYF,TGCGCCAGCAGCTTGGCCGGACACCTCGGGGATACGCAGTATTTT
TRBV7-9,TRBJ2-5,many,TRBD2,CASSPTTSGMETQYF,TGTGCCAGCAGCCCGACGACTAGCGGGATGGAGACCCAGTACTTC
TRBV11-3,TRBJ2-7,many,NA,CASSLSSYEQYF,TGTGCCAGCAGCTTATCCAGCTACGAGCAGTACTTC
TRBV4-1,TRBJ2-5,many,TRBD2,CASSQALGLAAQETQYF,TGCGCCAGCAGCCAAGCTCTAGGACTAGCAGCCCAAGAGACCCAGTACTTC
TRBV7-2,TRBJ2-2,many,NA,CASSLRGAETGELFF,TGTGCCAGCAGCTTACGGGGGGCTGAAACCGGGGAGCTGTTTTTT
TRBV5-1,TRBJ1-1,NA,NA,CASSPLGGGDCTEAFF,TGCGCCAGCAGCCCATTGGGCGGGGGCGACTGCACTGAAGCTTTCTTT
TRBV19,TRBJ2-7,many,NA,CASSSQRTTMSYEQYF,TGTGCCAGTAGCTCCCAGCGGACGACCATGAGCTACGAGCAGTACTTC
TRBV7-3,TRBJ1-4,many,NA,CANGRDEKLFF,TGTGCCAACGGGAGGGATGAAAAACTGTTTTTT
TRBV5-4,TRBJ1-2,many,NA,CASSLPGGANYGYTF,TGTGCCAGCAGCTTGCCCGGGGGAGCTAACTATGGCTACACCTTC
TRBV11-2,TRBJ1-2,many,NA,CASSFRAGYTF,TGTGCCAGCAGCTTCAGGGCTGGCTACACCTTC
TRBV28,TRBJ2-1,many,TRBD2,CASSRGLAGEVDEQFF,TGTGCCAGCAGTCGGGGACTAGCGGGAGAGGTCGATGAGCAGTTCTTC
TRBV30,TRBJ1-4,many,TRBD1,CAWSSALGGWGEKLFF,TGTGCCTGGAGTTCTGCCCTAGGGGGCTGGGGTGAAAAACTGTTTTTT
TRBV5-4,TRBJ2-2,many,TRBD2,CASSPGLAEPPGELFF,TGTGCCAGCAGCCCAGGACTAGCGGAGCCCCCCGGGGAGCTGTTTTTT
TRBV29-1,TRBJ2-2,many,TRBD1,CSVEGQGNTGELFF,TGCAGCGTTGAAGGACAGGGGAACACCGGGGAGCTGTTTTTT
TRBV5-4,TRBJ2-3,few,NA,CASSPDRFRTDTQYF,TGTGCCAGCAGTCCTGACAGGTTCCGCACAGATACGCAGTATTTT
TRBV18,TRBJ2-2,many,NA,CASSSGNTGELFF,TGTGCCAGCTCTTCAGGGAACACCGGGGAGCTGTTTTTT
TRBV6-5,TRBJ1-2,many,TRBD1,CASSYFRTGGGYTF,TGTGCCAGCAGTTACTTCCGGACAGGGGGAGGCTACACCTTC
TRBV6-5,TRBJ1-1,many,NA,CASSQQSFPSEAFF,TGTGCCAGCAGCCAACAGTCCTTCCCCTCCGAAGCTTTCTTT
TRBV11-2,TRBJ2-7,many,NA,CASRSHRDTYEQYF,TGTGCCAGCAGAAGCCACAGGGATACTTACGAGCAGTACTTC
TRBV9,TRBJ2-3,NA,TRBD1,CASSSITGGADTQYF,TGTGCCAGCAGCTCAATCACAGGGGGCGCAGATACGCAGTATTTT
TRBV19,TRBJ2-2,many,TRBD2,CASSPTRGGPFEELFF,TGTGCCAGTAGCCCCACTAGGGGAGGGCCCTTTGAGGAGCTGTTTTTT
TRBV2,TRBJ1-1,many,NA,CASIRVNTEAFF,TGTGCCAGCATTCGGGTGAACACTGAAGCTTTCTTT
TRBV5-6,TRBJ2-2,many,NA,CASSVSTGELFF,TGTGCCAGCAGCGTATCCACCGGGGAGCTGTTTTTT
TRBV5-6,TRBJ2-1,many,NA,CASSLVADNEQFF,TGTGCCAGCAGCTTGGTAGCGGACAATGAGCAGTTCTTC
TRBV25-1,TRBJ1-4,many,TRBD1,CASSRQGTRKLFF,TGTGCCAGCAGTAGACAGGGGACACGAAAACTGTTTTTT
TRBV5-1,TRBJ1-3,many,NA,CASSSGTQGNTIYF,TGCGCCAGCAGCTCCGGGACACAGGGAAACACCATATATTTT
TRBV27,TRBJ1-1,many,NA,CAAKPGGLDTEAFF,TGTGCAGCAAAACCCGGGGGGTTGGACACTGAAGCTTTCTTT
TRBV5-1,TRBJ2-5,few,NA,CASSLVGEETQYF,TGCGCCAGCAGCTTGGTCGGGGAAGAGACCCAGTACTTC
TRBV28,TRBJ2-2,many,NA,CASGRAFGLNTGELFF,TGTGCCAGCGGCCGCGCATTTGGGCTGAACACCGGGGAGCTGTTTTTT
TRBV5-1,TRBJ2-1,many,TRBD2,CASSYATSGNNEQFF,TGCGCCAGCAGCTACGCGACTAGCGGAAACAATGAGCAGTTCTTC
TRBV19,TRBJ2-5,few,TRBD1,CASSAMEGQGQTQYF,TGTGCCAGTAGTGCCATGGAGGGACAGGGACAGACCCAGTACTTC
TRBV28,TRBJ1-5,NA,NA,CATTTLGQGGLYSNQPQHF,TGTGCCACCACAACCTTGGGTCAGGGAGGTCTTTATAGCAATCAGCCCCAGCATTTT
TRBV30,TRBJ1-1,many,NA,CAWSTSTEAFF,TGTGCCTGGAGTACTTCCACTGAAGCTTTCTTT